These 13 T cell receptor beta chains were all obtained from the same sample, sequenced in a study of blood T cells in healthy people across ages. A J-beta primer mix and a sample-barcoded 5' primer were used in a second PCR of roughly 6 to 12 cycles. From the 5' RACE reads, TCRdb called clonotypes with MiXCR, one entry per CDR3 protein. This table has roughly 500,000 distinct CDR3 sequences, 25% to 30% appearing once. Material for sequencing was blood. The receptors were gathered from a woman in her 70s in good health.

A few counts support this clonotype. This chain links TRBV10-3 with TRBJ2-4; 10 nucleotides agree with TRBD1. The CDR3 is made up of 18 amino acids. Germline V gene lookup returns CDR1 ENHRY and CDR2 SYGVKD. The V and J ends lost 1 base and 2 bases, in that order; junction bases with no gene match: 8. The CDR3 DNA reads as TGTGCCATCAGTGAGTACGACAGGGGGCGCGTGTCCAAAAACATTCAGTACTTC. This sequence encodes CAISEYDRGRVSKNIQYF.

This chain connects TRBV28 to TRBJ2-6; maybe TRBD1 (5 bases). This CDR3 has 15 amino acids. The V end was cut by 0 bases, the J end by 2 bases, with 5 bases between. The germline CDR1 and CDR2 sequences are MDHEN and SYDVKM. Here the CDR3 DNA reads TGTGCCAGCAGTTTATGGACAGCTGGGGCCAACGTCCTGACTTTC. This encodes CASSLWTAGANVLTF.

Written as DNA, the CDR3 is TGTGCCAGCAGTGGTATTCGGACAGGGGTAAATGAAGCTTTCTTT. Protein product: CASSGIRTGVNEAFF. The chain couples TRBV6-1 to TRBJ1-1; 9 positions match TRBD1. The CDR3 has 15 residues. From germline, CDR1 is MNHNS and CDR2 SASEGT. With 4 bases clipped from V and 7 bases from J, the junction kept 10 bases outside the gene matches.

This clonotype was recorded a few times. CDR3 sequence: CASSKGGEGSIQYF. As DNA, the CDR3 is TGTGCCAGCAGCAAAGGAGGCGAGGGCAGCATTCAGTACTTC. The rearrangement joins TRBV7-3 to TRBJ2-4, with TRBD2 as a possible D gene (5 bases). CDR1 SGHTA and CDR2 FQGTGA come from the germline V gene. CDR3 length equals 14 residues. With 5 bases removed from V and 9 bases from J, the gap between germline ends came to 17 bases.

This clonotype has only one observation. J is TRBJ2-6 and V is TRBV20-1, with 9 bases matching TRBD1. CDR1 and CDR2 from the germline V gene are DFQATT and SNEGSKA (reference sequence). J gave up 1 base and V 6 bases, and 7 bases lay outside the gene matches. The CDR3 is 16 amino acids. The CDR3 spells CSARDRVLSGANVLTF. The CDR3 DNA follows: TGCAGTGCGCGGGACAGGGTCTTGTCTGGGGCCAACGTCCTGACTTTC.

J is TRBJ2-3 and V is TRBV20-1, with a weak D call TRBD2 (5 bases). Germline assignment: CDR1 DFQATT and CDR2 SNEGSKA (reference sequence). V lost 3 bases and J 5 bases, leaving 15 bases between the germline ends. CDR3 length equals 14 residues. CDR3 in amino acids: CSASKTGWKDTQYF. CDR3 nucleotides: TGCAGTGCTAGCAAAACGGGGTGGAAAGATACGCAGTATTTT.

The V and J genes are TRBV20-1 and TRBJ2-7; a weak D match, TRBD2 (6 bases). The germline CDR1 and CDR2 sequences are DFQATT and SNEGSKA (reference sequence). The length of the CDR3 is 14 residues. V was trimmed by 0 bases and J by 6 bases, leaving 15 bases between them. This chain's CDR3 is CSARDPAGPGEQYF. The CDR3 DNA is TGCAGTGCTAGAGACCCGGCGGGGCCGGGCGAGCAGTACTTC.

The J gene is TRBJ2-1, the V gene TRBV7-9; 9 bases align to TRBD1. The CDR3 covers 16 residues. With V trimmed by 4 bases and J by 2 bases, 6 bases remained unmatched. Germline loops: CDR1 SEHNR, CDR2 FQNEAQ (reference sequence). CDR3 DNA sequence: TGTGCCAGCAGCTCCCGGGACAGGGACACCTACAATGAGCAGTTCTTC. Translating it yields CASSSRDRDTYNEQFF.

This clonotype occurred a few times. This rearrangement joins TRBV4-1 to TRBJ2-7; 8 bases match TRBD1. CDR1 MGHRA and CDR2 YSYEKL come from the germline V gene. Losses at the gene ends were 5 bases for V and 4 bases for J; bases not matched to a gene: 7. This CDR3 spans 14 amino acids. The CDR3 DNA sequence: TGCGCCAGCAGCTCTCCAGGGGGCCTTTACGAGCAGTACTTC. Translated: CASSSPGGLYEQYF.

The chain is built from TRBV5-1 and TRBJ1-2; D is ambiguous. Trimming removed 3 bases from V and 4 bases from J, with 13 bases in between. Germline V CDR1 and CDR2: SGHRS, YFSETQ. The CDR3 sequence is 14 residues long. In nucleotides, the CDR3 is TGCGCCAGCAGCTCAATGAGGGCTACCTATGGCTACACCTTC. It encodes CASSSMRATYGYTF.

V usage is TRBV5-1 and J usage is TRBJ1-1; possible D gene TRBD1, 5 bases. This CDR3 spans 14 amino acids. From germline, CDR1 is SGHRS and CDR2 YFSETQ. Trimming cost V 1 base and J 5 bases, with 12 bases left between them. Here the CDR3 DNA reads TGCGCCAGCAGCTTGCCAGGGACGGCGACTGAAGCTTTCTTT. Translated: CASSLPGTATEAFF.

This clonotype has just a few counts. The rearrangement joins TRBV12-3 or TRBV12-4 to TRBJ1-5, with TRBD1 as a possible D gene (5 bases). The CDR3 runs to 13 residues. Trimming stripped 6 bases from V and 5 bases from J, with 11 bases between. Here the CDR3 reads CASRLTEDQPQHF. The CDR3 coding sequence is TGTGCCAGCAGGTTGACAGAGGATCAGCCCCAGCATTTT.

This clonotype was found a few times. The chain has TRBV5-1 and TRBJ2-5; perhaps TRBD2 as D (6 bases). Germline lookup yields CDR1 SGHRS and CDR2 YFSETQ. Trimming took 4 bases from V and 5 from J, leaving 18 bases between them. The CDR3 has 15 amino acids. CDR3: CASSLPGVVPETQYF. CDR3 in DNA: TGCGCCAGCAGCCTCCCGGGGGTGGTCCCTGAGACCCAGTACTTC.